Listed below are T cell receptor beta chains from one sample, sequenced in a study of beta chain features in type 1 diabetes. Profiled with immunoSEQ multiplex PCR; TCRdb holds only in-frame clones, not every one. This table has roughly 230,000 clones, around 10% appearing once. Material for sequencing was naive CD4+ T cells from blood. All receptors come from a woman between 18 and 30 years old in good health. Each CDR3 is given with its conserved first and last residue. The D gene is left open where the match is weak. Not every row has a clone size; where given, it reads once, few, many or a size class.

clone size: few
V gene: TRBV5-1
J gene: TRBJ2-1
D gene: .
CDR3 DNA: TGCGCCAGCAGCTTAGACGGGAACAACAATGAGCAGTTCTTC
CDR3 protein: CASSLDGNNNEQFF

clone size: .
V gene: TRBV9
J gene: TRBJ2-6
D gene: TRBD1
CDR3 DNA: TGTGCCAGCAGCCCATTAGGACAGGGTGCTGGGGCCAACGTCCTGACTTTC
CDR3 protein: CASSPLGQGAGANVLTF

clone size: few
V gene: TRBV7-2
J gene: TRBJ1-1
D gene: TRBD1
CDR3 DNA: TGTGCCAGCAGCTTCGACAGGGGGAACACTGAAGCTTTCTTT
CDR3 protein: CASSFDRGNTEAFF

clone size: .
V gene: TRBV5-1
J gene: TRBJ2-3
D gene: TRBD1
CDR3 DNA: TGCGCCAGCACCCGACAGGGGCAGATAGATACGCAGTATTTT
CDR3 protein: CASTRQGQIDTQYF

clone size: .
V gene: TRBV19
J gene: TRBJ1-1
D gene: .
CDR3 DNA: TGTGCCAGTAGTATTAAAGGGAGCCCTGAAGCTTTCTTT
CDR3 protein: CASSIKGSPEAFF

clone size: .
V gene: TRBV19
J gene: TRBJ2-7
D gene: .
CDR3 DNA: TGTGCCAGTGGACAGCCCCCCTACGAGCAGTACTTC
CDR3 protein: CASGQPPYEQYF

clone size: .
V gene: TRBV10-3
J gene: TRBJ1-2
D gene: .
CDR3 DNA: TGTGCCATCAGTCCTACAGGGATATATGGCTACACCTTC
CDR3 protein: CAISPTGIYGYTF

clone size: .
V gene: TRBV30
J gene: TRBJ1-1
D gene: .
CDR3 DNA: TGTGCCTGGAGTTTTCAATCCAACACTGAAGCTTTCTTT
CDR3 protein: CAWSFQSNTEAFF

clone size: .
V gene: TRBV15
J gene: TRBJ1-2
D gene: .
CDR3 DNA: TGTGCCACCAGCAGGAGGGCCACTAACTATGGCTACACCTTC
CDR3 protein: CATSRRATNYGYTF

clone size: .
V gene: TRBV19
J gene: TRBJ2-1
D gene: .
CDR3 DNA: TGTGCCAGTAGTATAGATTTGAGGGGGGGAGCCTACAATGAGCAGTTCTTC
CDR3 protein: CASSIDLRGGAYNEQFF

clone size: few
V gene: TRBV14
J gene: TRBJ1-1
D gene: .
CDR3 DNA: TGTGCCAGCAGCCAAGTGGGGGCAGGGGCAAACACTGAAGCTTTCTTT
CDR3 protein: CASSQVGAGANTEAFF

clone size: many
V gene: TRBV12-5
J gene: TRBJ2-3
D gene: TRBD1
CDR3 DNA: TGTGCTAGTGGTTCCACAGGGGGCACAGATACGCAGTATTTT
CDR3 protein: CASGSTGGTDTQYF

clone size: .
V gene: TRBV5-1
J gene: TRBJ2-3
D gene: TRBD2
CDR3 DNA: TGCGCCAGCAGCTTGAATAGCGGGAGTGTCACAGATACGCAGTATTTT
CDR3 protein: CASSLNSGSVTDTQYF

clone size: .
V gene: TRBV29-1
J gene: TRBJ2-1
D gene: TRBD2
CDR3 DNA: TGCAGCGTTGCAGGCGGGGGGATGAGCTCCTACAATGAGCAGTTCTTC
CDR3 protein: CSVAGGGMSSYNEQFF

clone size: few
V gene: TRBV5-1
J gene: TRBJ2-3
D gene: TRBD2
CDR3 DNA: TGCGCCAGCAGTCGACTAGCGGGAGGAGCAGATACGCAGTATTTT
CDR3 protein: CASSRLAGGADTQYF

clone size: few
V gene: TRBV30
J gene: TRBJ1-3
D gene: .
CDR3 DNA: TGTGCCTGGAGTACCACAGGGAAATCCTCTGGAAACACCATATATTTT
CDR3 protein: CAWSTTGKSSGNTIYF

clone size: few
V gene: TRBV21-1
J gene: TRBJ1-5
D gene: .
CDR3 DNA: TGTGCCAGCAGCAAAGACGGGGGGAGCAATCAGCCCCAGCATTTT
CDR3 protein: CASSKDGGSNQPQHF

clone size: .
V gene: TRBV18
J gene: TRBJ2-3
D gene: TRBD2
CDR3 DNA: TGTGCCAGCTCACCTACTCACCTGACTAGCGGGAGGGCCGGGGATACGCAGTATTTT
CDR3 protein: CASSPTHLTSGRAGDTQYF

clone size: .
V gene: TRBV11-2
J gene: TRBJ1-2
D gene: TRBD1
CDR3 DNA: TGTGCCAGCAGCTTCACAGGGGTAATTGGCTACACCTTC
CDR3 protein: CASSFTGVIGYTF

clone size: .
V gene: TRBV5-1
J gene: TRBJ2-7
D gene: TRBD2
CDR3 DNA: TGCGCCAGCAGCTTGGCCATCGGGACTAGCGGGAGGGAGCAGTACTTC
CDR3 protein: CASSLAIGTSGREQYF

clone size: few
V gene: TRBV30
J gene: TRBJ1-1
D gene: TRBD1
CDR3 DNA: TGTGCCTGGAGTGCAGGGGGATCGAGCAACACTGAAGCTTTCTTT
CDR3 protein: CAWSAGGSSNTEAFF

clone size: .
V gene: TRBV18
J gene: TRBJ2-5
D gene: TRBD1
CDR3 DNA: TGTGCCAGCTCAGCAGGGGGTCCGGGGCTGTTGGCCCAGTACTTC
CDR3 protein: CASSAGGPGLLAQYF

clone size: .
V gene: TRBV27
J gene: TRBJ2-7
D gene: TRBD1
CDR3 DNA: TGTGCCAGCAGTTCCCGGGACAGTGTGGTCTACGAGCAGTACTTC
CDR3 protein: CASSSRDSVVYEQYF